Following are 22 T cell receptor beta chains from one sample sequenced in a study of T cell repertoires in cytomegalovirus infection. Each CDR3 protein gets one entry after TCRdb re-called the reads with MiXCR. The data contain nearly 550,000 distinct CDR3 sequences, approximately 15% of them singletons. Material for sequencing was CD8+ T cells from PBMCs. The receptor set was obtained from a human donor in good health (CMV status not recorded). Some clones in this sample may be carry-over from other donors' samples.

This clonotype appeared many times. This rearrangement joins TRBV9 to TRBJ2-5; D remains ambiguous. Germline V gives CDR1 SGDLS, CDR2 YYNGEE. The CDR3 is 14 amino acids. Trimming took 0 bases from V and 3 from J, leaving 9 bases between them. CDR3 residues: CASSVDIGKETQYF. As DNA, the CDR3 is TGTGCCAGCAGCGTAGATATCGGAAAAGAGACCCAGTACTTC.

This clonotype was detected many times. The genes are TRBV10-3 and TRBJ1-2; 12 bases map to TRBD1. There are 16 residues in the CDR3. The V segment lost 4 bases and the J segment 4 bases; nucleotides outside the gene matches: 7. Per germline, CDR1 ENHRY and CDR2 SYGVKD. CDR3 DNA: TGTGCCATCAGTGCTCCCGGGACAGGGGGCGGCTATGGCTACACCTTC. This codes for CAISAPGTGGGYGYTF.

This clonotype has more than one count but fewer than ten. The chain employs TRBV10-3 and TRBJ1-1; D perhaps matches TRBD1 (6 bases). Trimming removed 3 bases from V and 0 bases from J, with 8 bases in between. The CDR3 is made up of 14 amino acids. In germline, CDR1 is ENHRY, CDR2 SYGVKD. The CDR3 is CAISDGQLNTEAFF. The CDR3 bases are TGTGCCATCAGTGATGGACAGTTGAACACTGAAGCTTTCTTT.

The sample holds many counts of this clonotype. The V and J genes are TRBV7-9 and TRBJ2-1; D is perhaps TRBD1 or TRBD2 (6 bases each). V was shortened by 3 bases and J by 9 bases, with 9 bases between the two germline ends. The CDR3 is 12 amino acids. CDR1 is SEHNR and CDR2 is FQNEAQ in the germline V gene (reference sequence). CDR3 in DNA: TGTGCCAGCAGCTTGGGGGGCACTGAGCAGTTCTTC. Encoded protein: CASSLGGTEQFF.

The rearrangement uses TRBV20-1 and TRBJ1-5; the D gene is possibly TRBD1 (5 bases). This CDR3 contains 14 residues. Germline CDR1 DFQATT, CDR2 SNEGSKA (reference sequence). V lost 6 bases, J lost 1 base, and 13 bases lay in between. The CDR3 sequence: CSAGGGVSNQPQHF. CDR3 nucleotide sequence: TGCAGTGCCGGCGGGGGGGTGAGCAATCAGCCCCAGCATTTT.

This clonotype was counted at least ten times. The chain has TRBV7-9 and TRBJ2-6; D unresolved. Germline CDR1 reads SEHNR; CDR2 reads FQNEAQ (reference sequence). The CDR3 is 16 residues long. The ends were cut back, 3 bases at V and 0 bases at J, with 9 bases in the middle. CDR3 in amino acids: CASSFVGPSGANVLTF. The CDR3 region has the DNA TGTGCCAGCAGCTTCGTCGGGCCCTCTGGGGCCAACGTCCTGACTTTC.

The chain joins TRBV2 to TRBJ1-2; D is undetermined. Trimming pared 6 bases from V and 8 bases from J, leaving 25 bases between. CDR3 length: 16 residues. The germline gives CDR1 SNHLY, CDR2 FYNNEI. DNA of the CDR3: TGTGCCAGCAGCCTCCCTGTAGGGCCCCAAGCGGACGGCTACACCTTC. Its protein product is CASSLPVGPQADGYTF.

This clonotype was seen repeatedly, ten times or more. The chain combines TRBV7-6 with TRBJ2-1; no reliable D call. The V end lost 1 base, the J end lost 4 bases, and 11 bases lay between the germline ends. Germline assignment: CDR1 SGHVS and CDR2 FNYEAQ. This CDR3 contains 15 residues. CDR3: CASSLELGIYNEQFF. The CDR3 coding sequence is TGTGCCAGCAGCTTAGAACTGGGGATATACAATGAGCAGTTCTTC.

V is TRBV6-6 and J is TRBJ2-5; D perhaps matches TRBD1 (6 bases). Trimming took off 4 bases at V and 2 bases at J, with 14 bases between the two ends. From germline, CDR1 is MNHNY and CDR2 SVGAGI (reference sequence). CDR3 length: 15 residues. The CDR3 loop is CASSSWTAEQETQYF. The CDR3 DNA reads TGTGCCAGCAGTTCTTGGACAGCTGAGCAAGAGACCCAGTACTTC.

In this sample, this clonotype turned up many times. This chain connects TRBV6-6 to TRBJ1-1, with 7 positions matching TRBD1. V lost 0 bases, J lost 1 base, and 2 bases stayed unmatched. The CDR3 is made up of 15 amino acids. CDR1 is MNHNY, CDR2 SVGAGI, per germline (reference sequence). The CDR3: CASSYSYRGNTEAFF. The DNA of the CDR3 is TGTGCCAGCAGTTACTCTTACAGGGGGAACACTGAAGCTTTCTTT.

There are many counts of this clonotype. V gene TRBV19 combines with J gene TRBJ1-2, with D unclear. The CDR3 runs 11 residues. Germline values: CDR1 LNHDA, CDR2 SQIVND (reference sequence). Trimming left V 10 bases short and J 2 bases short, with 8 bases between. CDR3 in amino acids: CAIKVNYGYTF. DNA of the CDR3: TGTGCCATCAAGGTCAACTATGGCTACACCTTC.

This clonotype was seen at least ten times. V is TRBV12-3 or TRBV12-4 and J is TRBJ2-2; the D is unclear. V lost 2 bases to trimming and J lost 10 bases, with 11 bases between them. This CDR3 has 13 residues. The CDR3 DNA follows: TGTGCCAGCAGTTTAACCCCGGCCGCGGAGCTGTTTTTT. As protein: CASSLTPAAELFF.

This clonotype was detected only a few times. The rearrangement joins TRBV25-1 to TRBJ2-1; 7 positions match TRBD2. The V segment lost 2 bases and the J segment 6 bases; nucleotides outside the gene matches: 10. This CDR3 has 16 amino acids. The germline V gene encodes CDR1 MGHDK and CDR2 SYGVNS. Here the CDR3 DNA reads TGTGCCAGCAGTGAAAATCTCGACGGGGGGAGCAATGAGCAGTTCTTC. Translated: CASSENLDGGSNEQFF.

This clonotype was seen a few times. V gene TRBV14 combines with J gene TRBJ2-2; 9 positions match TRBD2. Germline trimming cut 1 base from V and 3 bases from J; bases unmatched to any gene: 3. In germline, CDR1 is SGHDN, CDR2 FVKESK. The CDR3 totals 16 residues. CDR3 protein: CASSQAGLAHTGELFF. Here the CDR3 DNA reads TGTGCCAGCAGCCAAGCGGGACTAGCTCACACCGGGGAGCTGTTTTTT.

This clonotype came up many times. This sequence joins TRBV7-8 and TRBJ1-5, with 8 bases fitting TRBD1. J gave up 6 bases and V 8 bases, and 9 bases lay outside the gene matches. CDR3 length: 14 residues. Germline V gene sequence: CDR1 SGHVS, CDR2 FQNEAQ. The CDR3 reads CASARTGTGQPQHF. The CDR3 region has the DNA TGTGCCAGCGCCAGGACAGGGACAGGTCAGCCCCAGCATTTT.

This clonotype has just a few counts. One base away lies a much larger clone, so this may be a sequencing read error. This sequence joins TRBV7-2 and TRBJ2-5, with 7 bases lining up with TRBD1. This CDR3 is 15 amino acids long. The germline V gene has CDR1 SGHTA and CDR2 FQGNSA. V was pared by 1 base and J by 4 bases, with 6 bases of the junction left unmatched. The DNA for the CDR3 is TGTGCCAGCAGCTTAGAAAGGGGGCACTCAGAGACCCAGTACTTC. The encoded protein is CASSLERGHSETQYF. The full variable domain, with the rest looked up from reference TRBV7-2 and TRBJ2-5, is GAGVSQSPSNKVTEKGKDVELRCDPISGHTALYWYRQSLGQGLEFLIYFQGNSAPDKSGLPSDRFSAERTGGSVSTLTIQRTQQEDSAVYLCASSLERGHSETQYFGPGTRLLVL.

With respect to this clonotype: A much larger clone lies one base from this, so it may be a read error. The rearrangement joins TRBV12-3 or TRBV12-4 to TRBJ2-7; tentatively, D is TRBD1 or TRBD2 (5 bases each). The CDR3 has 16 amino acids. Trimming removed 2 bases from V and 0 bases from J, with 14 bases in between. The CDR3 reads CASSLLGRESSYEQYF. In DNA form, the CDR3 reads TGTGCCAGCAGTTTATTGGGACGGGAAAGCTCCTACGAGCAGTACTTC.

The J gene is TRBJ1-1, the V gene TRBV11-2, with 8 bases identical to TRBD1. Germline CDR1 SGHAT, CDR2 FQNNGV. The CDR3 spans 14 residues. The V segment lost 7 bases and the J segment 1 base; nucleotides outside the gene matches: 5. The CDR3 DNA sequence: TGTGCCAGCATCCACAGGGGGGAGAACACTGAAGCTTTCTTT. This translates into CASIHRGENTEAFF.

As to this clonotype: A much larger clone lies one base from this, so it may be a read error. Lacking the conserved final phenylalanine or tryptophan, this CDR3 likely reflects a read error. The V gene is TRBV29-1, the J gene TRBJ2-7; the D call may be TRBD1 or TRBD2 (5 bases each). Trimming pared 4 bases from V and 7 bases from J, leaving 14 bases between. Germline lookup yields CDR1 SQVTM and CDR2 ANQGSEA. The CDR3 contains 12 residues. The CDR3 sequence is CSVGPRGKEQYL. The CDR3, as DNA: TGCAGCGTTGGCCCGAGGGGCAAGGAGCAGTACTTA.

This clonotype was counted many times. The gene calls are TRBV12-3 or TRBV12-4 and TRBJ2-3; the match to TRBD2 covers 7 bases. The CDR3 consists of 17 residues. V was clipped by 4 bases and J by 3 bases; unmatched bases: 13. The CDR3: CASSSARGRMGTDTQYF. The CDR3 DNA reads as TGTGCCAGCAGTTCGGCCCGCGGGAGAATGGGGACAGATACGCAGTATTTT.

This clonotype turned up a few times. V and J are TRBV29-1 and TRBJ2-3; no firm D call. Trimming pared 1 base from V and 0 bases from J, leaving 8 bases between. There are 14 residues in the CDR3. Germline V CDR1 and CDR2: SQVTM, ANQGSEA. CDR3 nucleotide sequence: TGCAGCGTTGAAGGGGGTAGGAGCACAGATACGCAGTATTTT. Translating it yields CSVEGGRSTDTQYF.

The gene calls are TRBV7-6 and TRBJ1-6; D ambiguous. Trimming cost V 2 bases and J 10 bases, with 15 bases left between them. The CDR3 spans 15 residues. Germline CDR1 reads SGHVS; CDR2 reads FNYEAQ. As DNA, the CDR3 is TGTGCCAGCAGCTTATCAGTGTACAGTGGATCACCCCTCCACTTT. Amino acid sequence: CASSLSVYSGSPLHF. The whole variable domain, remainder taken from reference TRBV7-6 and TRBJ1-6, is GAGVSQSPRYKVTKRGQDVALRCDPISGHVSLYWYRQALGQGPEFLTYFNYEAQQDKSGLPNDRFSAERPEGSISTLTIQRTEQRDSAMYRCASSLSVYSGSPLHFGNGTRLTVT.